Shown below are 30 T cell receptor beta chains from a single sample sequenced in a study of T cells after yellow fever vaccination. TCRdb analysed the 5' RACE reads with MiXCR anew, one entry per CDR3 protein. Among a few hundred thousand distinct CDR3 sequences listed, around 20% were seen once. The source was PBMCs, collected before the yellow fever booster vaccination. These receptors came from a young man who received the YFV17D yellow fever vaccine.

This clonotype was seen more than once but under ten times. The V gene is TRBV9, the J gene TRBJ2-6; D is undetermined. This CDR3 contains 18 residues. Per germline, CDR1 SGDLS and CDR2 YYNGEE. V was trimmed by 3 bases and J by 4 bases, leaving 20 bases between them. CDR3 DNA: TGTGCCAGCAGCGCCGACGCCTTCGGAGTCTCCGGGGCCAACGTCCTGACTTTC. Residues: CASSADAFGVSGANVLTF.

This clonotype was detected only once. The chain carries TRBV4-2 and TRBJ1-1, with TRBD1 as a possible D gene (6 bases). The germline gives CDR1 LGHNA, CDR2 YNFKEQ. The CDR3 loop spans 14 amino acids. V was shortened by 6 bases and J by 7 bases, with 18 bases between the two germline ends. CDR3 in amino acids: CASRRGHPNGEAFF. The CDR3 DNA follows: TGTGCCAGCAGGAGGGGACACCCGAACGGTGAAGCTTTCTTT.

This clonotype was found a few times. V gene TRBV5-1 combines with J gene TRBJ2-2; D is ambiguous. CDR3 length: 13 residues. From germline, CDR1 is SGHRS and CDR2 YFSETQ. Trimming pared 9 bases from V and 3 bases from J, leaving 12 bases between. DNA for the CDR3: TGCGCCATCGGCCCACTCGACACCGGGGAGCTGTTTTTT. Translation: CAIGPLDTGELFF.

This chain uses TRBV5-1 with TRBJ1-6; D may be TRBD1 (5 bases). V was pared by 0 bases and J by 9 bases, with 13 bases between. This CDR3 has 15 residues. From germline, CDR1 is SGHRS and CDR2 YFSETQ. In DNA, the CDR3 is TGCGCCAGCAGCTTGGGGGGAGGGGATTCTTCACCCCTCCACTTT. This translates into CASSLGGGDSSPLHF.

This chain links TRBV7-3 with TRBJ2-6; no definite D call. Germline V gives CDR1 SGHTA, CDR2 FQGTGA. The V end was cut by 4 bases, the J end by 0 bases, with 13 bases between. The CDR3 runs 17 residues. The CDR3, as DNA: TGTGCCAGCAGCTCAACCCGACATCTCTCTGGGGCCAACGTCCTGACTTTC. Translated, it gives CASSSTRHLSGANVLTF.

This clonotype was counted between two and nine times. The rearrangement uses TRBV9 and TRBJ1-6, with D possibly being TRBD1 (5 bases). Germline CDR1 reads SGDLS; CDR2 reads YYNGEE. V lost 3 bases and J lost 10, with 14 bases in between. The CDR3 has 14 residues. CDR3 DNA: TGTGCCAGCAGCGAGGGGCTTTTAGGGTCACCCCTCCACTTT. It translates to CASSEGLLGSPLHF.

The chain joins TRBV7-2 to TRBJ2-3, with TRBD2 matching 14 bases. The CDR3 has 16 residues. Trimming removed 4 bases from V and 5 bases from J; junction bases left unmatched: 5. Germline V gene lookup returns CDR1 SGHTA and CDR2 FQGNSA. The CDR3 DNA reads as TGTGCCAGCAGCTCCTTGGGACTAGCGGGGGTAGATACGCAGTATTTT. Protein: CASSSLGLAGVDTQYF.

The sample holds a few counts of this clonotype. The J gene is TRBJ2-2, the V gene TRBV7-2; D unresolved. Germline V gene sequence: CDR1 SGHTA, CDR2 FQGNSA. This CDR3 has 15 amino acids. V lost 6 bases to trimming and J lost 0 bases, with 11 bases between them. CDR3 region: CASSPRLANTGELFF. Here the CDR3 DNA reads TGTGCCAGCAGTCCCCGGCTGGCGAACACCGGGGAGCTGTTTTTT.

This clonotype came up a few times. This rearrangement joins TRBV7-9 to TRBJ2-5; 7 bases are a match to TRBD1. V lost 8 bases to trimming and J lost 2 bases; unmatched junction nucleotides: 8. Per germline, CDR1 SEHNR and CDR2 FQNEAQ (reference sequence). This CDR3 is built from 14 residues. This CDR3 is CASETGNTQETQYF. The CDR3 nucleotides are TGTGCCAGCGAGACAGGGAACACACAAGAGACCCAGTACTTC.

The chain links TRBV7-9 to TRBJ1-2, with D unresolved. V shed 3 bases and J shed 8 bases, with 13 bases lying between them. There are 13 residues in the CDR3. The germline V gene has CDR1 SEHNR and CDR2 FQNEAQ (reference sequence). The CDR3 DNA is TGTGCCAGCAGCTTTTCGGTCTCCGGCGGCTACACCTTC. Amino acids: CASSFSVSGGYTF.

This clonotype was seen a few times. V is TRBV7-9 and J is TRBJ2-5; D ambiguous. The V end was cut by 3 bases, the J end by 3 bases, with 14 bases between. The CDR3 is 15 amino acids. Germline assignment: CDR1 SEHNR and CDR2 FQNEAQ (reference sequence). In DNA form, the CDR3 reads TGTGCCAGCAGCTTTGACTCCCTCCCCAAAGAGACCCAGTACTTC. As protein: CASSFDSLPKETQYF.

The chain has TRBV27 and TRBJ2-7; D not resolved. Germline values: CDR1 MNHEY, CDR2 SMNVEV (reference sequence). The CDR3 totals 15 residues. Trimming removed 1 base at V and 0 bases at J, with 10 bases between. CDR3 in DNA: TGTGCCAGCAGTTTATTTGGTGGGTTCTCCTACGAGCAGTACTTC. Amino acid sequence: CASSLFGGFSYEQYF.

The table lists this clonotype with a few counts. This sequence joins TRBV7-2 and TRBJ2-3; D is possibly TRBD1 (6 bases). This CDR3 is built from 15 residues. Germline V lookup: CDR1 SGHTA, CDR2 FQGNSA. The V and J ends lost 5 bases and 11 bases respectively, with 23 bases between them. The chain's CDR3 is CASSPPPGTSNRQYF. The CDR3 coding sequence is TGTGCCAGCAGCCCTCCGCCCGGGACATCCAATAGGCAGTATTTT.

This clonotype came up many times. The J gene is TRBJ2-3, the V gene TRBV6-5; no clear D gene. Trimming took off 7 bases at V and 3 bases at J, with 11 bases between the two ends. The CDR3 length is 13 residues. Germline V CDR1 and CDR2: MNHEY, SVGAGI. CDR3 sequence reads: CASISETTDTQYF. The CDR3 bases are TGTGCCAGCATCAGTGAGACGACAGATACGCAGTATTTT.

This chain connects TRBV5-4 to TRBJ2-5; D gene ambiguous. This CDR3 has 13 residues. The ends were cut back, 4 bases at V and 3 bases at J, with 10 bases in the middle. Germline V gives CDR1 SGHNT, CDR2 YYREEE (reference sequence). In DNA, the CDR3 is TGTGCCAGCAGCCACCGCGGTAAAGAGACCCAGTACTTC. It yields the protein CASSHRGKETQYF.

This clonotype showed up just a few times. The chain recombines TRBV21-1 with TRBJ2-7. TRBV21-1 is an annotated pseudogene. The CDR3 spans 17 residues. CDR3 in DNA: TGTGCCAGCAGCAAAGAACAGTCAGGACAGGATCCCTACGAGCAGTACGTC. Encoded protein: CASSKEQSGQDPYEQYV.

The rearrangement joins TRBV5-1 to TRBJ2-5, with D perhaps TRBD1 (6 bases). V lost 0 bases, J lost 4 bases, and 16 bases lay in between. This CDR3 contains 16 residues. Germline CDR1 SGHRS, CDR2 YFSETQ. The DNA for the CDR3 is TGCGCCAGCAGCTTGGGGTTAATGGGGGCAGGAGAGACCCAGTACTTC. It is translated as CASSLGLMGAGETQYF.

This chain links TRBV29-1 with TRBJ2-3, with D unresolved. V lost 4 bases and J lost 0, with 8 bases in between. Germline V gene lookup returns CDR1 SQVTM and CDR2 ANQGSEA. The CDR3 is 13 amino acids. CDR3 DNA: TGCAGCGTTGTACCGTCTAGCACAGATACGCAGTATTTT. Amino acids: CSVVPSSTDTQYF.

The rearrangement uses TRBV7-2 and TRBJ2-3; the D gene is possibly TRBD2 (6 bases). V lost 3 bases, J lost 10 bases, and 8 bases lay in between. This CDR3 spans 11 amino acids. Germline CDR1 is SGHTA and CDR2 is FQGNSA. The CDR3 DNA is TGTGCCAGCAGCTTTCGGGGGTCGCAGTATTTT. This gives the protein CASSFRGSQYF.

As regards this clonotype: A read error may produce the germline difference seen at one junction end. This chain connects TRBV5-1 to TRBJ2-5, with no clear D. The CDR3 length is 13 residues. Germline CDR1 reads SGHRS; CDR2 reads YFSETQ. CDR3 sequence: CASSLDGLGTQYF. The DNA of the CDR3 is TGTGCCAGCAGCCTGGACGGTCTAGGGACCCAGTACTTC. Using reference TRBV5-1 and TRBJ2-5 for the parts outside the CDR3, the full variable domain is KAGVTQTPRYLIKTRGQQVTLSCSPISGHRSVSWYQQTPGQGLQFLFEYFSETQRNKGNFPGRFSGRQFSNSRSEMNVSTLELGDSALYLCASSLDGLGTQYFGPGTRLLVL.

This clonotype was counted only a few times. The chain links TRBV6-5 to TRBJ1-1; TRBD1 aligns across 11 bases. The germline V gene encodes CDR1 MNHEY and CDR2 SVGAGI. The CDR3 runs 13 residues. J gave up 10 bases and V 4 bases, and 5 bases lay outside the gene matches. The CDR3 coding sequence is TGTGCCAGCAGTTCGCGGGACAGGGGGGTAGCTTTCTTT. It encodes CASSSRDRGVAFF.

V and J are TRBV5-1 and TRBJ2-3; the D call may be TRBD1 or TRBD2 (5 bases each). The V gene lost 1 base and the J gene lost 0 bases, with 9 bases spanning the gap. CDR3 size: 15 residues. CDR1 is SGHRS, CDR2 YFSETQ, per germline. The CDR3 loop is CASSLYRDSTDTQYF. The CDR3 region has the DNA TGCGCCAGCAGCTTGTACCGGGACAGCACAGATACGCAGTATTTT.

This clonotype came up a few times. The rearrangement uses TRBV12-3 or TRBV12-4 and TRBJ1-2, with D perhaps matching TRBD1 (6 bases). Trimming shortened V by 7 bases and J by 8 bases, and 17 bases separated the two germline ends. The CDR3 is 13 residues long. The chain's CDR3 is CASTGSRGWGYTF. As DNA, the CDR3 is TGTGCCAGCACCGGATCCAGGGGCTGGGGCTACACCTTC.

The chain carries TRBV6-5 and TRBJ1-2, with 8 nucleotides matching TRBD1. V lost 5 bases to trimming and J lost 8 bases; unmatched junction nucleotides: 7. The CDR3 has 13 residues. Germline V gene lookup returns CDR1 MNHEY and CDR2 SVGAGI. This chain's CDR3 is CASSHDRGLGYTF. Written as DNA, the CDR3 is TGTGCCAGCAGTCATGACAGGGGATTGGGCTACACCTTC.

This clonotype has more than one count but fewer than ten. This chain connects TRBV6-5 to TRBJ1-1, with 8 bases aligning to TRBD1. Trimming removed 6 bases from V and 0 bases from J; junction bases left unmatched: 6. The CDR3 length is 15 residues. Germline CDR1 and CDR2: MNHEY and SVGAGI. The CDR3 DNA is TGTGCCAGCAGGGAGGGACAGGCCATGAACACTGAAGCTTTCTTT. Its translation is CASREGQAMNTEAFF.

This clonotype was picked up a small number of times. The rearrangement joins TRBV11-2 to TRBJ1-2, with TRBD1 identical over 10 bases. The CDR3 contains 15 residues. Germline V gives CDR1 SGHAT, CDR2 FQNNGV. Trimming removed 7 bases from V and 8 bases from J; junction bases left unmatched: 13. The CDR3 coding sequence is TGTGCCAGCACCAAAAACCCGGGACAGGGGTACGGCTACACCTTC. Its protein is CASTKNPGQGYGYTF.

This clonotype came up a few times. This chain links TRBV20-1 with TRBJ2-3; 12 bases match TRBD2. The CDR3 has 17 residues. V lost 6 bases, J lost 4 bases, and 14 bases stayed unmatched. Looked up from germline, CDR1 is DFQATT and CDR2 is SNEGSKA (reference sequence). In nucleotides, the CDR3 is TGCAGTGCCCGACTACTCCTAGCGGGGGGGCGTGCAGATACGCAGTATTTT. Protein product: CSARLLLAGGRADTQYF.

This clonotype was picked up many times. V gene TRBV7-2 combines with J gene TRBJ1-1, with D tentatively TRBD1 (6 bases). There are 13 residues in the CDR3. Per the germline V gene, CDR1 is SGHTA and CDR2 is FQGNSA. V lost 5 bases and J 5 bases, leaving 12 bases between the germline ends. The CDR3 DNA is TGTGCCAGCAGCCCACAGGGAGGTACTGAAGCTTTCTTT. Protein: CASSPQGGTEAFF.

There are many counts of this clonotype. The rearrangement uses TRBV20-1 and TRBJ2-7; 7 bases fit TRBD2. Germline V lookup: CDR1 DFQATT, CDR2 SNEGSKA (reference sequence). V was clipped by 3 bases and J by 2 bases; unmatched bases: 13. CDR3 length: 16 residues. The CDR3: CSASPPRGSQAYEQYV. The CDR3 DNA reads TGCAGTGCTAGTCCACCGCGGGGGTCCCAAGCCTACGAGCAGTACGTC.

This clonotype came up a few times. V gene TRBV7-3 combines with J gene TRBJ1-6; perhaps TRBD1 as D (6 bases). The CDR3 loop spans 13 amino acids. Germline values: CDR1 SGHTA, CDR2 FQGTGA. V lost 0 bases and J lost 9, with 6 bases in between. CDR3 DNA: TGTGCCAGCAGCTTAACACAGGGTTCACCCCTCCACTTT. It translates to CASSLTQGSPLHF.